This record looks at one TCR beta chain sequence and its context. The antigen is not known. These data are taken from a study of T cells in Graves' hyperthyroidism and ophthalmopathy. Patients counted as stable if ophthalmopathy did not develop within 18 months. The study excluded patients with uncontrolled infection, other autoimmune disease, pregnancy or lactation. RNA transcripts gave rise to amplified TCR beta CDR3 regions. A set of HTBI primers served as the primers for a first-round RT-PCR of the TCR CDR3. A single record per CDR3 protein comes from TCRdb applying MiXCR to the multiplex PCR reads. Here the sample spans tens of thousands of distinct CDR3 sequences, roughly half being singletons. The trim removed 3 bases at V and 2 bases at J, leaving 5 bases unmatched. Germline V gene lookup returns CDR1 SGHDT and CDR2 YYEEEE. This CDR3 is built from 17 residues. General study findings and limits: Appearing also in blood were most of the thyroid clonotypes expanded above 0.001. Model predictions of ophthalmopathy came a median 6.5 months before onset.

Sequenced input: peripheral blood or thyroid tissue (not recorded which). The rearrangement uses TRBV5-6 and TRBJ2-3, with 14 nucleotides matching TRBD2. The sequence derives from a man between 18 and 29 years old with Graves' hyperthyroidism. The DNA of the CDR3 is TGTGCCAGCAGCTATAGGACTAGCGGGAGGCACACAGATACGCAGTATTTT. Amino acids: CASSYRTSGRHTDTQYF.